The clone carrying this T cell receptor (beta chain) was counted a few times. Antigen unknown. The sample belongs to a study of persistence of HIV-infected CD4 T cells. Study information: A median of about eight years of suppressive ART preceded sampling. Anti-CD3/anti-CD28 beads activated more cells than antigen stimulation did.

Cells were stimulated nonspecifically with anti-CD3/anti-CD28 magnetic beads. Sorting of responding CD4+ T cells relied on upregulated CD40 ligand together with CD69. The libraries were made with immunoSEQ version 4 in survey mode. TCRdb keeps only in-frame clones here, not all; method: immunoSEQ multiplex PCR. The sample includes around 47,000 clones, roughly 90% of them seen just once. Study-wide points: Rare CMV-responding cells carrying HIV-1 proviruses were not analyzed separately for TCR. Degenerate expanded CDR3beta sequences were enriched among CMV- and Gag-responding cells.

The receptor comes from an adult man with HIV who was CMV-seropositive. The source material was CD4+ T cells sorted from PBMCs after roughly 17-hour stimulation, sampled from a patient who received antiretroviral therapy.

The CDR3 sequence is CAMGELQGTYGYTF. The CDR3 nucleotides read TGTGCCATGGGAGAGCTACAGGGGACCTATGGCTACACCTTC. The chain uses TRBV10-3 and TRBJ1-2, with 7 bases matching TRBD1. Germline V gives CDR1 ENHRY, CDR2 SYGVKD. The CDR3 consists of 14 residues. J gave up 4 bases and V 9 bases, and 11 bases lay outside the gene matches.